The rows below give T cell receptor beta chains drawn from one sample of a study of tumor-infiltrating lymphocytes in primary liver carcinoma. TCRdb ran MiXCR on the multiplex PCR reads and lists one entry per CDR3 protein. In the table there are 100,000 or so distinct CDR3 sequences, 82% of which are singletons. Sample: liver tumor tissue from sampling region 3. The receptors shown here come from a man between 40 and 49 years old with primary liver carcinoma and hepatitis B virus infection. CDR3s include the opening cysteine and the closing phenylalanine or tryptophan. D genes are given only for firm matches. Part of the rows lack a size; the others show once, few, many or a class for expanded clones.

CDR3aa	CDR3nt	d_gene	j_gene	v_gene	abundance	len
CASSQESASRSDTQYF	TGTGCCAGCAGCCAAGAGTCAGCCTCTCGCTCAGATACGCAATATTTT	.	TRBJ2-3	TRBV4-2	.	16
CASSSPLPTEAFF	TGTGCCAGCAGTTCCCCCCTTCCTACGGAAGCTTTCTTT	.	TRBJ1-1	TRBV6-2/TRBV6-3	few	13
CASSQEGYPLAAQPTYGYTF	TGCGCCAGCAGCCAAGAGGGGTATCCCCTCGCTGCCCAACCTACCTATGGCTACACCTTC	.	TRBJ1-2	TRBV4-1	.	20
CCVEVWTLRGEKLFF	TGCTGCGTTGAAGTCTGGACCCTGAGGGGCGAAAAACTGTTTTTT	.	TRBJ1-4	TRBV29-1	.	15
CASCSGRGGDLSYEQYF	TGTGCCAGCTGTAGCGGGAGGGGAGGAGATCTCTCCTACGAGCAATACTTC	TRBD2	TRBJ2-7	TRBV6-2/TRBV6-3	.	17
CVSSTPPGTGTYGYTF	TGTGTCAGCAGTACACCCCCCGGGACAGGAACCTATGGCTACACCTTC	TRBD1	TRBJ1-2	TRBV28	.	16
CATHQPRSWANVLTF	TGTGCCACCCACCAGCCGCGCTCTTGGGCCAACGTCCTGACTTTC	.	TRBJ2-6	TRBV11-2	.	15
CLSNFGTSGIPLETQYF	TGTCTCAGCAACTTTGGGACTAGCGGGATTCCTTTGGAGACCCAGTACTTC	TRBD2	TRBJ2-5	TRBV11-3	.	17
CANSEGGENIQYF	TGCGCGAACAGCGAAGGGGGGGAAAACATTCAATACTTC	.	TRBJ2-4	TRBV10-1	once	13
CGVVLADKQYF	TGCGGCGTTGTCCTGGCAGATAAGCAGTATTTT	.	TRBJ2-3	TRBV29-1	.	11
CASSLDGVAHGQYF	TGTGCCAGCAGCTTAGATGGAGTTGCCCACGGGCAGTATTTC	.	TRBJ2-7	TRBV11-2	.	14
CAWSRIEENIQYF	TGTGCCTGGAGCCGGATAGAGGAAAACATTCAGTACTTC	.	TRBJ2-4	TRBV30	.	13
CASSQVSRANLYGYTF	TGCGCCAGCAGCCAAGTCTCGAGGGCGAACCTTTATGGCTACACGTTC	.	TRBJ1-2	TRBV4-1	.	16
CASSYSAGGGEQYF	TGCGCCAGCAGTTATTCAGCGGGAGGGGGCGAGCAGTACTTC	TRBD2	TRBJ2-7	TRBV6-5	.	14
CASIWGLAGVNDTQYF	TGTGCCAGCATCTGGGGACTAGCGGGAGTCAACGATACGCAGTATTTT	TRBD2	TRBJ2-3	TRBV12-3/TRBV12-4	.	16
CASSLGHHTYKEQFF	TGTGCCAGCAGTTTGGGGCACCACACTTACAAAGAGCAGTTCTTC	.	TRBJ2-1	TRBV6-6	.	15
CASGRPETQRETQYF	TGTGCCAGTGGACGGCCCGAGACCCAACGAGAGACCCAGTACTTC	.	TRBJ2-5	TRBV6-2/TRBV6-3	.	15
CASSANGGDHQPQHF	TGTGCCAGCAGCGCCAATGGCGGGGACCATCAGCCCCAGCATTTT	.	TRBJ1-5	TRBV9	.	15
CVIIPREDLLTQYF	TGTGTCATCATCCCCAGGGAGGATCTGTTGACCCAGTACTTC	.	TRBJ2-5	TRBV12-3/TRBV12-4	once	14
CASSLSFVRGFSGGANVLTF	TGTGCCAGCAGCTTATCGTTTGTACGGGGCTTCTCTGGAGGGGCCAACGTCCTGACTTTC	.	TRBJ2-6	TRBV7-9	.	20
CVCSHAVAGELFF	TGCGTCTGCAGCCACGCCGTAGCCGGGGAGCTGTTTTTT	.	TRBJ2-2	TRBV4-1	.	13
CASSLGGAGEQFF	TGTGCCAGCAGCCTAGGGGGGGCCGGGGAGCAGTTCTTT	.	TRBJ2-1	TRBV7-8	few	13
CASSPHSRNTLYF	TGTGCCAGCAGTCCCCACTCCAGAAACACCCTATATTTT	.	TRBJ1-3	TRBV12-3/TRBV12-4	.	13
CACSSSDRNTEAFF	TGTGCATGCAGTTCGTCAGACAGGAACACTGAAGCTTTCTTT	.	TRBJ1-1	TRBV12-3/TRBV12-4	.	14
CATSDFRGNQPLHF	TGTGCCACCAGTGATTTCAGGGGCAATCAGCCCCTGCATTTT	.	TRBJ1-5	TRBV24-1	.	14
CASSLWTTKDAQYF	TGTGCCAGCAGTTTATGGACTACAAAGGATGCGCAGTATTTT	.	TRBJ2-3	TRBV11-2	.	14
CASSLRGGRITRELFF	TGTGCCAGTAGCCTCCGTGGAGGGCGAATCACCCGGGAGCTGTTTTTT	.	TRBJ2-2	TRBV12-3/TRBV12-4	.	16
CASAYHGGTGTDRQYF	TGTGCCAGCGCCTACCACGGCGGGACGGGTACAGATAGGCAATATTTT	.	TRBJ2-3	TRBV6-5	.	16
CASTTGAGAQHGQPQHF	TGTGCCAGCACCACCGGGGCCGGGGCGCAGCACGGTCAGCCCCAGCATTTT	.	TRBJ1-5	TRBV28	many	17
CASSQTSGSSYKQYF	TGCGCCAGTAGCCAAACTAGCGGTAGCTCCTACAAGCAGTACTTC	TRBD2	TRBJ2-7	TRBV4-1	.	15
CAWSRTRVTQYF	TGTGCCTGGAGTCGGACAAGAGTGACCCAGTACTTC	.	TRBJ2-5	TRBV30	.	12
CASNLGPMNTEAFF	TGTGCCAGCAATTTAGGGCCCATGAACACTGAAGCTTTCTTT	.	TRBJ1-1	TRBV12-3/TRBV12-4	.	14
CSVEGLDRAGTGELFF	TGCAGCGTTGAAGGGTTGGACAGGGCGGGCACCGGGGAGCTGTTCTTT	TRBD1	TRBJ2-2	TRBV29-1	.	16